One and the same sample provided the 23 T cell receptor beta chains below, sequenced in a study of blood T cell repertoires in COVID-19 (dated by TCRdb to about 2020). Libraries were built with the immunoSEQ multiplex PCR assay. TCRdb's version of the immuneACCESS table is confined to in-frame rearrangements and falls short of the full clone set. An unresolved V gene accounts for under half of the shortfall where checked; the remainder is of unknown origin. The sample has about 95,000 clones on record, roughly 80% of them singletons. Jointly, the top ten make up around 27% of the sample. Sequencing was performed on peripheral blood. These receptors originate from a man older than 75 with active or convalescent COVID-19.

V is TRBV4-1 and J is TRBJ2-2; 11 bases map to TRBD2. Germline CDR1 MGHRA, CDR2 YSYEKL. Trimming took 7 bases from V and 1 from J; bases not matched to a gene: 5. There are 16 residues in the CDR3. The CDR3 bases are TGCGCCAGCAAGGAACTAGCGGGGGTGAACACCGGGGAGCTGTTTTTT. Translated: CASKELAGVNTGELFF.

This clone appeared a few times. V usage is TRBV27 and J usage is TRBJ1-5; no definite D call. The CDR3 contains 13 residues. V lost 2 bases, J lost 5 bases, and 7 bases lay in between. The germline V gene encodes CDR1 MNHEY and CDR2 SMNVEV (reference sequence). This chain's CDR3 is CASSLVPYQPQHF. CDR3 bases: TGTGCCAGCAGTTTAGTCCCATATCAGCCCCAGCATTTT.

The J gene is TRBJ2-7, the V gene TRBV12-3 or TRBV12-4, with D perhaps matching TRBD2 (5 bases). This CDR3 has 13 residues. V was cut by 3 bases and J by 4 bases, with 10 bases left in between. CDR3 amino acids: CASSFGAEYEQYF. As DNA, the CDR3 is TGTGCCAGCAGTTTCGGAGCGGAGTACGAGCAGTACTTC.

The V gene is TRBV25-1, the J gene TRBJ1-6; 9 bases map to TRBD1. The germline gives CDR1 MGHDK, CDR2 SYGVNS. CDR3 length: 14 residues. V gave up 6 bases and J gave up 9 bases; unmatched junction bases: 6. The CDR3 region is CASRWTGEGSPLHF. CDR3 DNA sequence: TGTGCCAGCAGATGGACAGGGGAGGGTTCACCCCTCCACTTT.

V gene TRBV19 combines with J gene TRBJ1-5; D unclear. The CDR3 has 14 amino acids. Germline assignment: CDR1 LNHDA and CDR2 SQIVND (reference sequence). V was clipped by 3 bases and J by 0 bases, with 6 bases between them. CDR3 nucleotides: TGTGCCAGTAGTATGTATAATAGCAATCAGCCCCAGCATTTT. It is translated as CASSMYNSNQPQHF.

The chain uses TRBV27 and TRBJ1-4; D unresolved. CDR1 is MNHEY and CDR2 is SMNVEV in the germline V gene (reference sequence). CDR3 length: 14 residues. The V and J ends lost 2 bases and 3 bases respectively, with 7 bases between them. CDR3 region: CASSLGRPNEKLFF. For the CDR3, the DNA is TGTGCCAGCAGTTTAGGGAGACCTAATGAAAAACTGTTTTTT. Complete variable domain (other parts from reference TRBV27 and TRBJ1-4): EAQVTQNPRYLITVTGKKLTVTCSQNMNHEYMSWYRQDPGLGLRQIYYSMNVEVTDKGDVPEGYKVSRKEKRNFPLILESPSPNQTSLYFCASSLGRPNEKLFFGSGTQLSVL.

CDR3 nucleotide sequence: TGTGCCAGCAGCCCACAGGGGCAGGTAAATTCACCCCTCCACTTT. It yields the protein CASSPQGQVNSPLHF. The V and J genes are TRBV11-2 and TRBJ1-6; 7 nucleotides line up with TRBD1. The CDR3 spans 15 residues. Looked up from germline, CDR1 is SGHAT and CDR2 is FQNNGV. The trim removed 5 bases at V and 7 bases at J, leaving 8 bases unmatched.

This chain joins TRBV4-1 and TRBJ1-1, with TRBD1 identical over 8 bases. CDR1 and CDR2 (germline): MGHRA, YSYEKL. Unmatched junction bases numbered 6, after V lost 4 bases and J lost 2 bases. This CDR3 is 15 amino acids long. The CDR3 bases are TGCGCCAGCAGCCGCGGACAGGGAGCCAACACTGAAGCTTTCTTT. Translation gives CASSRGQGANTEAFF.

The chain links TRBV19 to TRBJ2-6; 10 bases are shared with TRBD2. V shed 3 bases and J 4 bases; nucleotides not matched to a gene: 0. Germline V gives CDR1 LNHDA, CDR2 SQIVND (reference sequence). This CDR3 spans 15 amino acids. The CDR3 bases are TGTGCCAGTAGTATGACTAGCGGGGGGGCCAACGTCCTGACTTTC. Encoded protein: CASSMTSGGANVLTF. The full variable domain, in which reference TRBV19 and TRBJ2-6 provide the parts outside the CDR3, is DGGITQSPKYLFRKEGQNVTLSCEQNLNHDAMYWYRQDPGQGLRLIYYSQIVNDFQKGDIAEGYSVSREKKESFPLTVTSAQKNPTAFYLCASSMTSGGANVLTFGAGSRLTVL.

V is TRBV2 and J is TRBJ2-3, with 14 bases fitting TRBD2. The CDR3 length is 17 residues. J lost 4 bases, V lost 6 bases, and 9 bases had no gene match. Germline V gene sequence: CDR1 SNHLY, CDR2 FYNNEI. CDR3 sequence: CASRGLAGARTADTQYF. The CDR3 DNA sequence: TGTGCCAGCAGGGGACTAGCGGGGGCCCGGACCGCAGATACGCAGTATTTT.

The chain uses TRBV21-1 and TRBJ1-6. TRBV21-1 is a pseudogene segment. CDR3 length: 19 residues. The CDR3 nucleotides are TGTGCCAGCAGCCCGGGGGGTCCCCGGAGAAGGGTGGCCAGGTCACCCCTCCACTTT. Its protein is CASSPGGPRRRVARSPLHF.

This chain uses TRBV9 with TRBJ2-1; possible D gene TRBD2, 7 bases. This CDR3 spans 16 amino acids. The germline V and J ends were trimmed by 0 bases and 6 bases, with 16 bases remaining between them. CDR1 and CDR2 from the germline V gene are SGDLS and YYNGEE. The DNA of the CDR3 is TGTGCCAGCAGCGTAGTGTCGGGGGGCCCTTTCAATGAGCAGTTCTTC. The encoded protein is CASSVVSGGPFNEQFF.

The chain links TRBV18 to TRBJ2-7; D is perhaps TRBD1 (6 bases). Trimming removed 3 bases from V and 4 bases from J, with 10 bases in between. CDR3 length: 13 residues. Per germline, CDR1 KGHSH and CDR2 LQKENI. The DNA for the CDR3 is TGTGCCAGCTCACCGGGGGCAAGATACGAGCAGTACTTC. This translates into CASSPGARYEQYF.

The chain carries TRBV5-1 and TRBJ1-1; TRBD1 might be the D (6 bases). CDR3 length: 15 residues. The V and J ends lost 4 bases and 5 bases respectively, with 18 bases between them. Per germline, CDR1 SGHRS and CDR2 YFSETQ. As DNA, the CDR3 is TGCGCCAGCAGCCCGCAGGGGCCCCCCGAGACTGAAGCTTTCTTT. Amino acid sequence: CASSPQGPPETEAFF.

This clone came up once. The sample has other DNA sequences that encode this CDR3 too. This sequence joins TRBV20-1 and TRBJ1-2, with D perhaps matching TRBD1 (6 bases). The germline CDR1 and CDR2 sequences are DFQATT and SNEGSKA (reference sequence). Trimming cost V 3 bases and J 7 bases, with 9 bases left between them. The CDR3 is made up of 11 amino acids. The CDR3 reads CSARSGVGYTF. CDR3 DNA: TGCAGTGCTAGGTCAGGGGTTGGCTACACCTTC.

The chain has TRBV4-1 and TRBJ1-6; D ambiguous. Germline CDR1 MGHRA, CDR2 YSYEKL. Trimming took off 4 bases at V and 8 bases at J, with 18 bases between the two ends. The CDR3 contains 16 residues. The DNA of the CDR3 is TGCGCCAGCAGCCCTTTGGCTGGCAGGCTGTATTCACCCCTCCACTTT. Translation: CASSPLAGRLYSPLHF.

The CDR3 DNA follows: TGTGCCAGCAGCTCGCCGGGACAGGGGTACCACGAGCAGTACTTC. Amino acids: CASSSPGQGYHEQYF. The chain employs TRBV5-4 and TRBJ2-7; 10 nucleotides line up with TRBD1. After removal of 3 bases from V and 5 bases from J, the junction contained 8 bases not matched to a gene. Germline V gives CDR1 SGHNT, CDR2 YYREEE (reference sequence). The CDR3 loop spans 15 amino acids.

The chain is built from TRBV3-1 (or the pseudogene TRBV3-2) and TRBJ1-4; 11 positions agree with TRBD1. CDR1 and CDR2 from the germline V gene are LGHDT and YNNKEL (reference sequence). The J segment lost 8 bases and the V segment lost 3 bases, leaving 5 bases of the junction unmatched. The CDR3 consists of 15 residues. The CDR3 DNA follows: TGTGCCAGCAGCCAGACGGGACAGGGGGGAGAAAAACTGTTTTTT. Translation: CASSQTGQGGEKLFF.

The table lists this clone with a count of one. The rearrangement joins TRBV5-1 to TRBJ2-1; 11 bases align to TRBD2. CDR3 length: 15 residues. With V trimmed by 4 bases and J by 4 bases, 4 bases remained unmatched. Per the germline V gene, CDR1 is SGHRS and CDR2 is YFSETQ. Here the CDR3 reads CASSAGLAGYNEQFF. The CDR3, as DNA: TGCGCCAGCAGCGCCGGACTAGCGGGTTACAATGAGCAGTTCTTC. Looking up the rest from reference TRBV5-1 and TRBJ2-1 gives the full variable domain: KAGVTQTPRYLIKTRGQQVTLSCSPISGHRSVSWYQQTPGQGLQFLFEYFSETQRNKGNFPGRFSGRQFSNSRSEMNVSTLELGDSALYLCASSAGLAGYNEQFFGPGTRLTVL.

The table lists this clone with a count of one. The chain employs TRBV15 and TRBJ1-5, with 8 bases identical to TRBD1. Unmatched junction bases numbered 7, after V lost 0 bases and J lost 0 bases. Germline loops: CDR1 LNHNV, CDR2 YYDKDF (reference sequence). The CDR3 is 18 amino acids. As DNA, the CDR3 is TGTGCCACCAGCAGAGAAAGGGACAGGTATTATAGCAATCAGCCCCAGCATTTT. It translates to CATSRERDRYYSNQPQHF.

The gene calls are TRBV10-1 and TRBJ1-5; D gene ambiguous. V was shortened by 3 bases and J by 2 bases, with 2 bases between the two germline ends. The CDR3 has 12 amino acids. Germline V CDR1 and CDR2: WNHNN, SYGVQD (reference sequence). This CDR3 is CASSDGNQPQHF. The CDR3, as DNA: TGCGCCAGCAGTGACGGCAATCAGCCCCAGCATTTT.

The chain employs TRBV2 and TRBJ2-2; 11 bases map to TRBD2. CDR1 is SNHLY, CDR2 FYNNEI, per germline. The CDR3 spans 15 residues. The J segment lost 7 bases and the V segment lost 5 bases, leaving 6 bases of the junction unmatched. The CDR3 sequence: CASSLAGGPGGELFF. Written as DNA, the CDR3 is TGTGCCAGCAGTTTAGCGGGGGGGCCAGGCGGGGAGCTGTTTTTT. The full variable domain, with the rest looked up from reference TRBV2 and TRBJ2-2, is EPEVTQTPSHQVTQMGQEVILRCVPISNHLYFYWYRQILGQKVEFLVSFYNNEISEKSEIFDDQFSVERPDGSNFTLKIRSTKLEDSAMYFCASSLAGGPGGELFFGEGSRLTVL.

The gene calls are TRBV7-9 and TRBJ1-5; weak D call: TRBD1 (5 bases). Germline assignment: CDR1 SEHNR and CDR2 FQNEAQ (reference sequence). V lost 3 bases and J 2 bases, leaving 14 bases between the germline ends. The CDR3 sequence is 16 residues long. The DNA for the CDR3 is TGTGCCAGCAGCTTTCAGGGTCCGGTAGGCAATCAGCCCCAGCATTTT. Translation: CASSFQGPVGNQPQHF.